These 10 T cell receptor beta chains came from one sample sequenced in a study of beta chain features in type 1 diabetes. Sequencing targeted expressed TCRB transcripts, as all isolated RNA had been reverse transcribed. Data came from immunoSEQ multiplex PCR; TCRdb stores just in-frame clones and leaves some out. The repertoire holds about 140,000 clones, 9% to 10% seen once, with less than 0.85% in the top ten. Sequenced sample: central memory CD4+ T cells from blood. The receptor source for this set is a woman in her thirties or forties in good health.

In DNA, the CDR3 is TGTGCCAGCAGCTCTGGGGGGACAGGATACTACGAGCAGTACTTC. Translation: CASSSGGTGYYEQYF. The rearrangement joins TRBV6-5 to TRBJ2-7; 8 bases align to TRBD1. Germline-derived CDR1 and CDR2 are MNHEY and SVGAGI. J gave up 3 bases and V 6 bases, and 10 bases lay outside the gene matches. The CDR3 has 15 residues.

This clone was seen a few times. The V call is TRBV7-2, the J call TRBJ2-7, with 7 bases that match TRBD1. Trimming cost V 2 bases and J 3 bases; bases outside gene matches: 13. The CDR3 length is 17 residues. Germline CDR1 SGHTA, CDR2 FQGNSA. CDR3 sequence (DNA): TGTGCCAGCAGCTTAAGTGGCGTTGGACAGGCGAACTACGAGCAGTACTTC. This translates into CASSLSGVGQANYEQYF.

V gene TRBV19 combines with J gene TRBJ1-2; D unresolved. The V and J ends lost 4 bases and 2 bases respectively, with 5 bases between them. CDR1 and CDR2 (germline): LNHDA, SQIVND (reference sequence). The CDR3 spans 12 residues. CDR3 nucleotides: TGTGCCAGTAGTAGAGCGAACTATGGCTACACCTTC. The encoded protein is CASSRANYGYTF.

At least ten counts were recorded for this clone. This chain joins TRBV19 and TRBJ1-2; D unresolved. CDR1 is LNHDA, CDR2 SQIVND, per germline (reference sequence). Trimming shortened V by 8 bases and J by 3 bases, and 10 bases separated the two germline ends. CDR3 length: 12 amino acids. CDR3 coding DNA: TGTGCCAGTGGAGGTGGGCACTATGGCTACACCTTC. This translates into CASGGGHYGYTF.

J is TRBJ1-1 and V is TRBV6-5; 7 bases line up with TRBD1. V was clipped by 6 bases and J by 4 bases; unmatched bases: 11. CDR1 is MNHEY and CDR2 is SVGAGI in the germline V gene. The CDR3 sequence is 15 residues long. The CDR3, as DNA: TGTGCCAGCAGGAGCGGACAGGAGGGGGGCACTGAAGCTTTCTTT. It yields the protein CASRSGQEGGTEAFF.

This clone was detected ten times or more. The chain uses TRBV4-2 and TRBJ2-7; 9 bases align to TRBD2. After removal of 4 bases from V and 7 bases from J, the junction contained 17 bases not matched to a gene. Germline V gives CDR1 LGHNA, CDR2 YNFKEQ. This CDR3 spans 17 amino acids. The CDR3: CASSPSGVSGGSGEQYF. CDR3 DNA: TGTGCCAGCAGCCCCTCAGGGGTTAGCGGGGGTTCGGGGGAGCAGTACTTC.

V usage is TRBV6-5 and J usage is TRBJ2-5, with 7 bases aligning to TRBD2. With 5 bases clipped from V and 5 bases from J, the junction kept 8 bases outside the gene matches. Per germline, CDR1 MNHEY and CDR2 SVGAGI. The CDR3 has 14 amino acids. The chain's CDR3 is CASSDAGRGETQYF. DNA for the CDR3: TGTGCCAGCAGTGACGCCGGGCGGGGGGAGACCCAGTACTTC.

In its sample, this clone was seen a few times. At one end, the junction sequence differs from germline, possibly due to a read error. This sample includes further DNA sequences coding for the same CDR3. The V call is TRBV4-1, the J call TRBJ1-2, with D possibly matching TRBD1 (5 bases). Germline V lookup: CDR1 MGHRA, CDR2 YSYEKL. This CDR3 is 15 amino acids long. The DNA for the CDR3 is TGTGCCAGCAGCCCTCTCACAGGCGTCAACTATGGCTACACCTTC. Translation gives CASSPLTGVNYGYTF.

This clone was seen more than once but under ten times. The chain carries TRBV5-6 and TRBJ2-5, with a weak D call TRBD1 (5 bases). This CDR3 comprises 15 residues. The V and J ends lost 2 bases and 7 bases respectively, with 18 bases between them. Germline values: CDR1 SGHDT, CDR2 YYEEEE. The CDR3 DNA follows: TGTGCCAGCAGCTTTCAGTCCAGGGATCGTCGGACCCAGTACTTC. Its translation: CASSFQSRDRRTQYF.

This clone was counted a few times. The chain combines TRBV7-6 with TRBJ1-6, with D uncertain. Germline lookup yields CDR1 SGHVS and CDR2 FNYEAQ. The germline V and J ends were trimmed by 5 bases and 7 bases, with 9 bases remaining between them. This CDR3 spans 13 amino acids. CDR3 amino acids: CASSTRTNSPLHF. In DNA, the CDR3 is TGTGCCAGCAGCACTAGGACGAATTCACCCCTCCACTTT.